These 28 T cell receptor beta chains were all obtained from the same sample, sequenced in a study of blood T cell repertoires in COVID-19. Clones were read by immunoSEQ multiplex PCR, and TCRdb kept only the in-frame ones, dropping some. The table shows about 210,000 clones, with around 81% occurring only once. Sequencing used PBMCs or T cells enriched from blood (not recorded which). The receptors derive from a woman in her 50s with acute COVID-19.

This clone is a singleton in its sample. The chain employs TRBV29-1 and TRBJ2-3; 9 nucleotides match TRBD2. The germline gives CDR1 SQVTM, CDR2 ANQGSEA. The CDR3 has 14 residues. V shed 7 bases and J 3 bases; nucleotides not matched to a gene: 8. Here the CDR3 reads CSGTAGGSTDTQYF. DNA for the CDR3: TGCAGCGGCACAGCGGGAGGAAGTACAGATACGCAGTATTTT.

This clone appeared once. The gene calls are TRBV19 and TRBJ1-4; TRBD1 agrees at 9 bases. Looked up from germline, CDR1 is LNHDA and CDR2 is SQIVND (reference sequence). Trimming cost V 6 bases and J 8 bases; bases outside gene matches: 10. This CDR3 region has 15 residues. CDR3 bases: TGTGCCAGTAGCCTCCTGGGGACAGGGAGCGAAAAACTGTTTTTT. Amino acids: CASSLLGTGSEKLFF.

This clone was seen just once. The chain combines TRBV14 with TRBJ1-2, with TRBD1 matching 8 bases. V shed 4 bases, J shed 2 bases, and the junction held 6 bases outside the gene matches. The germline V gene encodes CDR1 SGHDN and CDR2 FVKESK. This CDR3 comprises 15 residues. The CDR3 region has the DNA TGTGCCAGCAGCCTTAGGACAGGGTGGAACTATGGCTACACCTTC. This gives the protein CASSLRTGWNYGYTF.

This chain joins TRBV7-9 and TRBJ2-2; 8 nucleotides agree with TRBD2. Germline CDR1 SEHNR, CDR2 FQNEAQ (reference sequence). The CDR3 contains 17 residues. The trim removed 1 base at V and 2 bases at J, leaving 6 bases unmatched. CDR3 sequence reads: CASSLDRAGGNTGELFF. Here the CDR3 DNA reads TGTGCCAGCAGCTTAGATCGTGCGGGGGGAAACACCGGGGAGCTGTTTTTT.

V is TRBV18 and J is TRBJ1-2; 10 nucleotides align to TRBD1. V lost 3 bases and J lost 8; bases outside the gene matches: 9. The CDR3 is 15 amino acids. Germline CDR1 KGHSH, CDR2 LQKENI. The CDR3 nucleotides read TGTGCCAGCTCACCTAACCGGGACAGGGGAAGCGGCTACACCTTC. As protein: CASSPNRDRGSGYTF.

The chain couples TRBV6-6 to TRBJ1-2, with D perhaps matching TRBD1 (6 bases). Germline CDR1 is MNHNY and CDR2 is SVGAGI (reference sequence). The germline V and J ends were trimmed by 6 bases and 2 bases, with 13 bases remaining between them. This CDR3 spans 14 amino acids. The CDR3 here is CASRPGQSNYGYTF. CDR3 sequence (DNA): TGTGCCAGCAGGCCGGGACAATCAAACTATGGCTACACCTTC.

This clone was observed once. This rearrangement joins TRBV3-1 (or the pseudogene TRBV3-2) to TRBJ2-2; D uncertain. There are 14 residues in the CDR3. The V gene's germline CDR1 is LGHDT and CDR2 YNNKEL (reference sequence). Trimming cost V 1 base and J 10 bases, with 13 bases left between them. CDR3 region: CASSQASSRPELFF. The CDR3 nucleotides are TGTGCCAGCAGCCAAGCGTCCTCGAGGCCGGAGCTGTTTTTT.

The genes are TRBV19 and TRBJ2-1, with D unclear. V was shortened by 6 bases and J by 0 bases, with 9 bases between the two germline ends. The CDR3 spans 14 residues. Germline CDR1 LNHDA, CDR2 SQIVND (reference sequence). The CDR3 is CASSISGSYNEQFF. The CDR3 DNA sequence: TGTGCCAGTAGCATCTCGGGCTCCTACAATGAGCAGTTCTTC.

The chain employs TRBV4-3 and TRBJ1-1; 9 bases line up with TRBD1. CDR1 is LGHNA, CDR2 YSLEER, per germline. After removal of 0 bases from V and 5 bases from J, the junction contained 7 bases not matched to a gene. This CDR3 contains 16 residues. CDR3 DNA: TGCGCCAGCAGCCAAGACGGGACAGGGAGGCGGACTGAAGCTTTCTTT. It codes for CASSQDGTGRRTEAFF.

V gene TRBV4-3 combines with J gene TRBJ2-5; 9 bases fit TRBD2. The CDR3 contains 15 residues. In germline, CDR1 is LGHNA, CDR2 YSLEER. The ends lost 0 bases at V and 7 bases at J; junction bases unmatched: 6. CDR3 region: CASSQDSREGGTQYF. CDR3 sequence (DNA): TGCGCCAGCAGCCAAGATTCGCGGGAGGGGGGGACCCAGTACTTC.

CDR3 sequence reads: CASSLGGLPNYEQYF. The CDR3, as DNA: TGTGCCAGCAGCTTAGGTGGGCTTCCTAACTACGAGCAGTACTTC. The gene calls are TRBV7-9 and TRBJ2-7; no firm D call. CDR1 and CDR2 from the germline V gene are SEHNR and FQNEAQ (reference sequence). This CDR3 comprises 15 residues. Trimming cost V 1 base and J 3 bases, with 13 bases left between them.

The rearrangement uses TRBV11-3 and TRBJ2-1; 7 positions agree with TRBD1. J was trimmed by 7 bases and V by 6 bases; bases with no gene match: 9. The germline CDR1 and CDR2 sequences are SGHNT and YENEEA. This CDR3 region has 14 residues. CDR3 coding DNA: TGTGCCAGCAGACCAGGGGGATCGGGTAATGAGCAGTTCTTC. Translation gives CASRPGGSGNEQFF.

The chain employs TRBV6-1 and TRBJ1-1; TRBD1 matches 7 bases. V lost 4 bases, J lost 6 bases, and 17 bases stayed unmatched. The germline V gene encodes CDR1 MNHNS and CDR2 SASEGT. The CDR3 is 17 residues long. CDR3 nucleotide sequence: TGTGCCAGCAGTGTGGGCCGGATGGACAGGTTGGGTCCTGAAGCTTTCTTT. Protein product: CASSVGRMDRLGPEAFF.

The chain links TRBV7-2 to TRBJ2-7; 9 bases are shared with TRBD1. With 5 bases clipped from V and 7 bases from J, the junction kept 12 bases outside the gene matches. The CDR3 runs 15 residues. Looked up from germline, CDR1 is SGHTA and CDR2 is FQGNSA. The CDR3 reads CASSVGQGRVWEQYF. The CDR3 DNA sequence: TGTGCCAGCAGCGTAGGACAGGGGAGGGTGTGGGAGCAGTACTTC.

The chain has TRBV5-8 and TRBJ2-5; 13 bases align to TRBD2. From germline, CDR1 is SGHTS and CDR2 YDEGEE. V lost 4 bases, J lost 5 bases, and 11 bases stayed unmatched. The length of the CDR3 is 17 residues. CDR3 protein: CASSKGSLAGGQETQYF. In nucleotides, the CDR3 is TGTGCCAGCAGCAAAGGATCACTAGCGGGGGGGCAGGAGACCCAGTACTTC.

This clone occurred once. The chain couples TRBV7-2 to TRBJ1-1; TRBD1 might be the D (5 bases). CDR1 is SGHTA, CDR2 FQGNSA, per germline. CDR3 size: 14 residues. The germline V and J ends were trimmed by 5 bases and 4 bases, with 14 bases remaining between them. The CDR3 DNA reads as TGTGCCAGCAGCCCCTTCAGGGTGGGCACTGAAGCTTTCTTT. Translating it yields CASSPFRVGTEAFF.

The chain joins TRBV20-1 to TRBJ2-2; 8 bases are shared with TRBD2. V lost 3 bases to trimming and J lost 5 bases; unmatched junction nucleotides: 5. This CDR3 contains 14 residues. Per germline, CDR1 DFQATT and CDR2 SNEGSKA (reference sequence). As DNA, the CDR3 is TGCAGTGCTAGTCGACTAGCGAGTACCGGGGAGCTGTTTTTT. Protein sequence: CSASRLASTGELFF.

This clone was counted between two and nine times. This chain joins TRBV7-2 and TRBJ2-2, with a possible D match to TRBD1 (5 bases). V dropped 4 bases and J dropped 2 bases, with 14 bases sitting between them. Germline loops: CDR1 SGHTA, CDR2 FQGNSA. This CDR3 comprises 16 residues. CDR3 DNA sequence: TGTGCCAGCAGCTCGACTTCAGGGTTTAACACCGGGGAGCTGTTTTTT. Its protein is CASSSTSGFNTGELFF. Based on the CDR3 plus reference TRBV7-2 and TRBJ2-2, the full variable domain is GAGVSQSPSNKVTEKGKDVELRCDPISGHTALYWYRQSLGQGLEFLIYFQGNSAPDKSGLPSDRFSAERTGGSVSTLTIQRTQQEDSAVYLCASSSTSGFNTGELFFGEGSRLTVL.

This clone has at least ten counts. The V and J genes are TRBV6-2 or TRBV6-3 and TRBJ2-2; tentative D call: TRBD2 (5 bases). From germline, CDR1 is MNHEY and CDR2 SVGEGT. The CDR3 is made up of 13 amino acids. Trimming stripped 2 bases from V and 4 bases from J, with 5 bases between. The CDR3 loop is CASSYGGTGELFF. CDR3 DNA: TGTGCCAGCAGTTACGGAGGCACCGGGGAGCTGTTTTTT.

The chain links TRBV7-2 to TRBJ2-5, with 12 positions matching TRBD2. Trimming removed 4 bases from V and 5 bases from J; junction bases left unmatched: 5. From germline, CDR1 is SGHTA and CDR2 FQGNSA. This CDR3 is 15 amino acids long. DNA of the CDR3: TGTGCCAGCAGCTCCCTAGCGGGAGGGTTGGAGACCCAGTACTTC. Amino acids: CASSSLAGGLETQYF.

The chain links TRBV4-1 to TRBJ2-6; no reliable D call. Germline V gene lookup returns CDR1 MGHRA and CDR2 YSYEKL. Trimming shortened V by 8 bases and J by 2 bases, and 7 bases separated the two germline ends. This CDR3 is 13 amino acids long. CDR3 residues: CASQAPGANVLTF. In DNA form, the CDR3 reads TGCGCCAGCCAAGCTCCTGGGGCCAACGTCCTGACTTTC.

The chain couples TRBV7-3 to TRBJ1-2; D is uncertain. V shed 1 base and J shed 14 bases, with 23 bases lying between them. The CDR3 contains 15 residues. CDR1 SGHTA and CDR2 FQGTGA come from the germline V gene. The CDR3 DNA sequence: TGTGCCAGCAGCTTAAAATACCAGACTCCCACGTCTGGGACCTTC. This encodes CASSLKYQTPTSGTF.

The chain combines TRBV19 with TRBJ1-6, with D perhaps matching TRBD1 (5 bases). This CDR3 is 14 amino acids long. Germline V gene sequence: CDR1 LNHDA, CDR2 SQIVND (reference sequence). V was clipped by 9 bases and J by 6 bases, with 15 bases between them. CDR3 nucleotide sequence: TGTGCCAGCGCGGGGGATCGGATTAATTCACCCCTCCACTTT. Translated: CASAGDRINSPLHF.

The chain carries TRBV10-3 and TRBJ1-1; 7 nucleotides align to TRBD1. J was trimmed by 4 bases and V by 4 bases; bases with no gene match: 9. Germline CDR1 ENHRY, CDR2 SYGVKD. The CDR3 covers 15 residues. The CDR3 DNA sequence: TGTGCCATCAGTGCCGGGACAGTATTCGGCACTGAAGCTTTCTTT. Amino acids: CAISAGTVFGTEAFF.

The chain employs TRBV7-2 and TRBJ2-1, with 10 bases identical to TRBD2. J lost 0 bases, V lost 6 bases, and 5 bases had no gene match. Looked up from germline, CDR1 is SGHTA and CDR2 is FQGNSA. This CDR3 contains 16 residues. The CDR3 bases are TGTGCCAGCAGGGCGGGACTAGCGCTCTCCTACAATGAGCAGTTCTTC. Translating gives CASRAGLALSYNEQFF.

The chain recombines TRBV3-1 (or the pseudogene TRBV3-2) with TRBJ2-3; D not resolved. Between the trimmed V and J ends, which lost 1 base and 3 bases, there was a span of 5 bases. From germline, CDR1 is LGHDT and CDR2 YNNKEL (reference sequence). The CDR3 sequence is 13 residues long. CDR3: CASSQVLTDTQYF. CDR3 nucleotides: TGTGCCAGCAGCCAAGTATTAACAGATACGCAGTATTTT.

The chain combines TRBV28 with TRBJ1-2; D is perhaps TRBD1 (5 bases). The CDR3 loop spans 13 amino acids. Germline lookup yields CDR1 MDHEN and CDR2 SYDVKM. Trimming took 6 bases from V and 2 from J, leaving 10 bases between them. CDR3 region: CASSPDRNYGYTF. The CDR3 DNA sequence: TGTGCCAGCAGCCCCGACAGAAACTATGGCTACACCTTC.

This clone came up once. The gene calls are TRBV19 and TRBJ2-3; TRBD1 agrees at 9 bases. J was trimmed by 4 bases and V by 5 bases; bases with no gene match: 7. The CDR3 extends over 15 amino acids. Germline V lookup: CDR1 LNHDA, CDR2 SQIVND (reference sequence). DNA of the CDR3: TGTGCCAGTAGTGGCCGGGACAGGGTCTCAGATACGCAGTATTTT. Translated, it gives CASSGRDRVSDTQYF. Based on the CDR3 plus reference TRBV19 and TRBJ2-3, the full variable domain is DGGITQSPKYLFRKEGQNVTLSCEQNLNHDAMYWYRQDPGQGLRLIYYSQIVNDFQKGDIAEGYSVSREKKESFPLTVTSAQKNPTAFYLCASSGRDRVSDTQYFGPGTRLTVL.